One TCR beta chain is described in this entry. This study enrolled people aged about 18 to 100 from about 24 US geographic areas. Losses at the gene ends were 0 bases for V and 6 bases for J; bases not matched to a gene: 4. The germline gives CDR1 SGDLS, CDR2 YYNGEE. This CDR3 contains 16 residues. These data belong to a study of blood T cell repertoires in COVID-19. Study-level background: Acute and convalescent COVID-19 samples came from the United States, Italy and Spain. T cells, B-cell-depleted T cells, or PBMCs provided the cDNA or gDNA that served as material.

Sequencing was performed with immunoSEQ multiplex PCR; in TCRdb, only in-frame clones are kept and a portion is missing. The table has about 200,000 clones, around 84% seen once. The genes are TRBV9 and TRBJ1-6; 9 positions agree with TRBD1. The sequence came from a woman in her forties with acute COVID-19. The sequencing sample was made of PBMCs or T cells enriched from blood (not recorded which). The CDR3 here is CASSVGDRVSNSPLHF. Here the CDR3 DNA reads TGTGCCAGCAGCGTAGGGGACAGGGTTTCTAATTCACCCCTCCACTTT.